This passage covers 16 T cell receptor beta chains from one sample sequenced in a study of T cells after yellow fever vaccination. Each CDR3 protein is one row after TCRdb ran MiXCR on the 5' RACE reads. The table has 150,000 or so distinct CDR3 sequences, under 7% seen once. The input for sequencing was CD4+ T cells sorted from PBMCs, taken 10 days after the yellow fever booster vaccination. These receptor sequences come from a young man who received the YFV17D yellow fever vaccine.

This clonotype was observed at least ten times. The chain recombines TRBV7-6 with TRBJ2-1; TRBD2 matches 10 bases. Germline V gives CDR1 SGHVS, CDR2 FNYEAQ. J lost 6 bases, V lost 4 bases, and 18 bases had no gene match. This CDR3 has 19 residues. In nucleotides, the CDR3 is TGTGCCAGCAGCTCCCGCCTTTCATCTAGCGGGAGTCTCCCCAATGAGCAGTTCTTC. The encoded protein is CASSSRLSSSGSLPNEQFF.

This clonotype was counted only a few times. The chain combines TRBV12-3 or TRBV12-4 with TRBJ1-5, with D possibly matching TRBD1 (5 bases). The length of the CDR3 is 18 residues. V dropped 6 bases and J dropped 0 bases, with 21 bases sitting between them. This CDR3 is CASSSPRGTDYSNQPQHF. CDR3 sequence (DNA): TGTGCCAGCAGCTCGCCACGGGGGACCGACTATAGCAATCAGCCCCAGCATTTT.

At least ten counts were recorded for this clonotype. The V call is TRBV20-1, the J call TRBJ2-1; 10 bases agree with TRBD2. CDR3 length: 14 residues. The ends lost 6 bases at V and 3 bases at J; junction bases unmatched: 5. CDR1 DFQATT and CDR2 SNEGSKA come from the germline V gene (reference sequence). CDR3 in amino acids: CSASLAGVYNEQFF. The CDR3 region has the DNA TGCAGTGCCTCGCTAGCGGGAGTCTACAATGAGCAGTTCTTC.

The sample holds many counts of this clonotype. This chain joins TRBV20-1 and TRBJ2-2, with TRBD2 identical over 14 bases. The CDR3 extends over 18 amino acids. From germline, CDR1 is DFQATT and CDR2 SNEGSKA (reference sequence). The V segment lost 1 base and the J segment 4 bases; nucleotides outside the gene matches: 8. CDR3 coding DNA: TGCAGTGCTAGAGGCTATCGGACTAGCGGGAGGAGCACCGGGGAGCTGTTTTTT. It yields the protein CSARGYRTSGRSTGELFF.

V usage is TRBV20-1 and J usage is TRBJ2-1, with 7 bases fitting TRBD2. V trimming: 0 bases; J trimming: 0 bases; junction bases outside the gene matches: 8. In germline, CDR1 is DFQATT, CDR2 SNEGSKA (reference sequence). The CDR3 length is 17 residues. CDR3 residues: CSAREFISSGSYNEQFF. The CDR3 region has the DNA TGCAGTGCTAGAGAGTTTATTTCTAGCGGCTCCTACAATGAGCAGTTCTTC.

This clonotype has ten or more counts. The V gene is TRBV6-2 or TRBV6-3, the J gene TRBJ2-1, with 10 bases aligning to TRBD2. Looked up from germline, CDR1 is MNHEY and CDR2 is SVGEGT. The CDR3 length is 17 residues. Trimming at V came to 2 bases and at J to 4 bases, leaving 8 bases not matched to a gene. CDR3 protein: CASSYAQTSGPYNEQFF. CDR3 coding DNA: TGTGCCAGCAGTTACGCCCAGACTAGCGGGCCTTACAATGAGCAGTTCTTC.

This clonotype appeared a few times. The CDR3 sequence: CASSLAHRGEQYF. CDR3 nucleotides: TGTGCCAGCAGCTTAGCGCATAGGGGAGAGCAGTACTTC. The chain couples TRBV7-6 to TRBJ2-7, with D tentatively TRBD1 (5 bases). V gave up 0 bases and J gave up 7 bases, with 10 bases separating them. Germline CDR1 SGHVS, CDR2 FNYEAQ. This CDR3 has 13 residues.

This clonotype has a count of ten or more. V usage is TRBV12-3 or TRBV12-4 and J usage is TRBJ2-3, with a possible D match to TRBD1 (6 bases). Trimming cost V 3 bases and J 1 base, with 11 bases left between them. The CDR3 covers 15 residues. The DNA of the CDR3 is TGTGCCAGCAGTTTTCGTTCAGGGGGCACAGATACGCAGTATTTT. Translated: CASSFRSGGTDTQYF.

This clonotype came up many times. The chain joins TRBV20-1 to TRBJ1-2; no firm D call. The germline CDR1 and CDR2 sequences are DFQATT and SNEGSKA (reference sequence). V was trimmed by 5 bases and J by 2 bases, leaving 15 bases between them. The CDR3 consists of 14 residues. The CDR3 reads CSAPRHESNYGYTF. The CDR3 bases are TGCAGTGCTCCACGACACGAATCAAACTATGGCTACACCTTC.

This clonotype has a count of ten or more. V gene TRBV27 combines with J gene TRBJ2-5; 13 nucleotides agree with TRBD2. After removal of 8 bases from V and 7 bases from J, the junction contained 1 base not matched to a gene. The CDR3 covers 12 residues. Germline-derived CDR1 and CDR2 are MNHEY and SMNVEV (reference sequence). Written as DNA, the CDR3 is TGTGCCAGCCGGACTAGCGGGGGGACCCAGTACTTC. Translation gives CASRTSGGTQYF.

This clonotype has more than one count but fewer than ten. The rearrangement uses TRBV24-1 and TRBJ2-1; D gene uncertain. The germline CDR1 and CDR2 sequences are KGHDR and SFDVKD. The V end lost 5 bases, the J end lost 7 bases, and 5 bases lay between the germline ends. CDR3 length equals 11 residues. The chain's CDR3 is CATSVGNEQFF. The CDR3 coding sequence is TGTGCCACCAGTGTGGGGAATGAGCAGTTCTTC.

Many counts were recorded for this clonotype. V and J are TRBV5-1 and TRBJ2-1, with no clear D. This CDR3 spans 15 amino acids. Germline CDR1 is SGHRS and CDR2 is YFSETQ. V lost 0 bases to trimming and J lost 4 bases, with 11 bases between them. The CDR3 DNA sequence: TGCGCCAGCAGCTTGGCCGACGACGGATACAATGAGCAGTTCTTC. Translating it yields CASSLADDGYNEQFF.

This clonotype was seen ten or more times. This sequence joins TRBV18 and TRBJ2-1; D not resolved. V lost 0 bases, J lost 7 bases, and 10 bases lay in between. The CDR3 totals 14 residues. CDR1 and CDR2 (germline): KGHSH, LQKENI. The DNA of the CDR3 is TGTGCCAGCTCACCACCGCAAGATCTGAATGAGCAGTTCTTC. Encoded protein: CASSPPQDLNEQFF.

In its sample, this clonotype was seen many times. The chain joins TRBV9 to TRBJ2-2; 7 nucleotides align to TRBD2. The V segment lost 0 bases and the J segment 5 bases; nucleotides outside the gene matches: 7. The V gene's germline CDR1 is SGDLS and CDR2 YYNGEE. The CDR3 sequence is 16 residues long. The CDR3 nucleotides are TGTGCCAGCAGCGTAGCGGTGTGGCGGGAGACCGGGGAGCTGTTTTTT. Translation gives CASSVAVWRETGELFF.

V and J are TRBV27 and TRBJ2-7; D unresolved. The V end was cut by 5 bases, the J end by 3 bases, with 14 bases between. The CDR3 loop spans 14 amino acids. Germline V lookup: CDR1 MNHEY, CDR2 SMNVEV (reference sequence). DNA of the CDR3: TGTGCCAGCAGTCCAGGAAGGAGAGACTACGAGCAGTACTTC. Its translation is CASSPGRRDYEQYF.

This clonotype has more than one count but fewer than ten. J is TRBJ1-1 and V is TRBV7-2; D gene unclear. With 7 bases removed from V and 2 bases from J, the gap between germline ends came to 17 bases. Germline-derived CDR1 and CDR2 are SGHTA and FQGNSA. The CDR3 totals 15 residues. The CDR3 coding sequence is TGTGCCAGCACACCCCCGGCAGCCCTTAACACTGAAGCTTTCTTT. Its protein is CASTPPAALNTEAFF.